This T cell receptor (beta chain) was sequenced during a study of PD-L1 blockade in urothelial cancer. TCRdb's table, derived via immunoSEQ multiplex PCR, lists solely in-frame clones and lacks some. Of just under 40,000 clones in the sample, roughly 91% were seen once. Between 1 and 8 samples, pretreatment and on-treatment, were given by each patient. The CDR3 length is 14 residues. CDR1 is SGHNT and CDR2 is YYREEE in the germline V gene (reference sequence). The V and J ends lost 1 base and 6 bases, in that order; junction bases with no gene match: 6. The source was PBMCs, collected around atezolizumab (anti-PD-L1) treatment. The clonotype was recovered from a man aged 55 to 69 with urothelial cancer. The V and J genes are TRBV5-4 and TRBJ1-1; the match to TRBD1 covers 7 bases. The CDR3 spells CASSLRGRRSEAFF. In nucleotides, the CDR3 is TGTGCCAGCAGCTTGAGGGGGCGGCGGTCTGAAGCTTTCTTT.